This T cell receptor beta chain was sequenced for a study of OX40 agonist ivuxolimab in advanced cancers. Study-level background: Earlier anti-PD-1, anti-PD-L1 or anti-CTLA-4 therapy was permitted; around 40% had received some. Study-wide points: Compared with others, partial responders at 0.1-3.0 mg/kg displayed clonal expansion among the lowest.

The count of this clone is one. The target antigen is unknown. Measured with immunoSEQ multiplex PCR; TCRdb has only the in-frame clones, and not every one. The data hold 80,000 or so clones, with just under 90% observed a single time. Trimming took off 7 bases at V and 1 base at J, with 5 bases between the two ends. CDR1 MNHNS and CDR2 SASEGT come from the germline V gene. This CDR3 has 12 amino acids. Collection of blood occurred at baseline, at cycle 4 day 1, and at cycle 7 day 1. The TCR originated in an adult with an advanced solid tumor such as melanoma, head and neck, liver or kidney cancer. The chain has TRBV6-1 and TRBJ2-4, with D perhaps TRBD1 (5 bases). The input for sequencing was CD4+ or CD8+ T cells sorted from blood, taken in a trial of the OX40 agonist ivuxolimab. The CDR3 is CASTGAKNIQYF. CDR3 bases: TGTGCCAGCACAGGGGCCAAAAACATTCAGTACTTC.